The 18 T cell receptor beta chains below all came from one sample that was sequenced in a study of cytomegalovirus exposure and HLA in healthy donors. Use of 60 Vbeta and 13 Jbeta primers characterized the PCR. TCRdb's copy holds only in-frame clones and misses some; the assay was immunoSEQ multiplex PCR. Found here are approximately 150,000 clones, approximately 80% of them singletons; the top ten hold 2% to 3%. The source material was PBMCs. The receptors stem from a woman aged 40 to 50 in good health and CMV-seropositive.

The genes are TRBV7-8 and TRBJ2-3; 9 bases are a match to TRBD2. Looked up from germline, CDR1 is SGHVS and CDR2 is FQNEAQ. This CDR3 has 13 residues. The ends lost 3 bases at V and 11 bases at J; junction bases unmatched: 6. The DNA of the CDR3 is TGTGCCAGCAGCTTGTATAGCGGGAGCGAGCAGTATTTT. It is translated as CASSLYSGSEQYF.

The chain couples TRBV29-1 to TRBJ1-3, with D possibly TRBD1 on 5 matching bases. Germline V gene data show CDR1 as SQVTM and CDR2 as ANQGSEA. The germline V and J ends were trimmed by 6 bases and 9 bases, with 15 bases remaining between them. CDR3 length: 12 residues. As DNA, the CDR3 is TGCAGCGTACCGGGGGATGGGGGCACCATATATTTT. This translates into CSVPGDGGTIYF.

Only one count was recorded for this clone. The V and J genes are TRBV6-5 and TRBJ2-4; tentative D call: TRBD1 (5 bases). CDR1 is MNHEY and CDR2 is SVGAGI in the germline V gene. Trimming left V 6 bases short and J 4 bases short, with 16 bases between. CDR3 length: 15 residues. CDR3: CASRQTPGKKNIQYF. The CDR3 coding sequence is TGTGCCAGCAGGCAAACCCCAGGGAAAAAAAACATTCAGTACTTC.

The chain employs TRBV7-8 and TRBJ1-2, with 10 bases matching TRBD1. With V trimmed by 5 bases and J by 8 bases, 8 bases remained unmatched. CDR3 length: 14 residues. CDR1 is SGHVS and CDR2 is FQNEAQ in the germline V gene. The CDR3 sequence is CASSPPGTGEGYTF. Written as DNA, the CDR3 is TGTGCCAGCAGCCCTCCCGGGACAGGGGAAGGCTACACCTTC.

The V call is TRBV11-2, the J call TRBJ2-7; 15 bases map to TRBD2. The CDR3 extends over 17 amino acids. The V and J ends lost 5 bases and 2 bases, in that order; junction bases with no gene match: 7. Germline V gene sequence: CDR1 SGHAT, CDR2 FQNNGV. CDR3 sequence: CASSRRTSGRVAYEQYF. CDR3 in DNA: TGTGCCAGCAGCCGACGGACTAGCGGGAGGGTTGCCTACGAGCAGTACTTC.

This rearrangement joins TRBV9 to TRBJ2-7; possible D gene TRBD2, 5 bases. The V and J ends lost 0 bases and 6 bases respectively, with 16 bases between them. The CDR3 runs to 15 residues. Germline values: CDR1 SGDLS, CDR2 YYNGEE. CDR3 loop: CASSVEGVAGVEQYF. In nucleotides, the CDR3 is TGTGCCAGCAGCGTAGAGGGAGTGGCAGGAGTCGAGCAGTACTTC.

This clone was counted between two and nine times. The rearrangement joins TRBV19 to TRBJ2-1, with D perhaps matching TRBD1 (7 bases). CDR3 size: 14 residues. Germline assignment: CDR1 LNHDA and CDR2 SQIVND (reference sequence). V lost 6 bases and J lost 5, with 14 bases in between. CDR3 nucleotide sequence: TGTGCCAGTAGGGTGCAGGGGGGAGACAATGAGCAGTTCTTC. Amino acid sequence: CASRVQGGDNEQFF.

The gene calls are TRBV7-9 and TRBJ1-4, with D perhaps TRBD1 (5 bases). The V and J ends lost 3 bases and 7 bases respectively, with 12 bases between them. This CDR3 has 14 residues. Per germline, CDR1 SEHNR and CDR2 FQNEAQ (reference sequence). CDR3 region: CASSFTGSSEKLFF. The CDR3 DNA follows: TGTGCCAGCAGCTTCACAGGTTCCAGTGAAAAACTGTTTTTT.

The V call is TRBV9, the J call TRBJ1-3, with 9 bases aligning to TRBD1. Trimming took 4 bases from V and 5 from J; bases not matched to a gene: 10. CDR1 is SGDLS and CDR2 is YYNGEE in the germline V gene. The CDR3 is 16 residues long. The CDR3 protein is CASSTRTGEIRNTIYF. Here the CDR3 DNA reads TGTGCCAGCAGCACCCGGACAGGGGAAATACGAAACACCATATATTTT.

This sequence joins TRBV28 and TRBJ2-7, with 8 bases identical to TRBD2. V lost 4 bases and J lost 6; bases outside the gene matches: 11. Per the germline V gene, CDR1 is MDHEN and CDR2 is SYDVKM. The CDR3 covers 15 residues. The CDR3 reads CASSSAGTRLREQYF. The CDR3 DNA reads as TGTGCCAGCAGTTCTGCCGGGACTAGGCTACGCGAGCAGTACTTC.

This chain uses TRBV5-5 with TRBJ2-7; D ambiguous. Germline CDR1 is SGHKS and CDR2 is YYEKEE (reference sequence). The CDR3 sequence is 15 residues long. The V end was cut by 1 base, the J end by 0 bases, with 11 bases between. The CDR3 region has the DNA TGTGCCAGCAGCTTGTTGGCAGCGAGCTCCTACGAGCAGTACTTC. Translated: CASSLLAASSYEQYF.

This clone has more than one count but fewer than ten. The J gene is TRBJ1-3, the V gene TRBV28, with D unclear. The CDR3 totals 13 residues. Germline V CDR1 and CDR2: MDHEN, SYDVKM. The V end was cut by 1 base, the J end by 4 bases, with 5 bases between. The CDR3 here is CASSLFEGNTIYF. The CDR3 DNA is TGTGCCAGCAGTTTATTTGAGGGAAACACCATATATTTT.

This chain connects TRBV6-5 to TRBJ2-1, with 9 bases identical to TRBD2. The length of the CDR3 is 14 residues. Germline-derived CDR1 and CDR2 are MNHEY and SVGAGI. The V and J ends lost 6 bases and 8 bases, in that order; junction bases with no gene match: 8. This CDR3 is CASRRGGSRDEQFF. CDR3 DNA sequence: TGTGCCAGCAGGCGGGGGGGCTCGAGGGATGAGCAGTTCTTC.

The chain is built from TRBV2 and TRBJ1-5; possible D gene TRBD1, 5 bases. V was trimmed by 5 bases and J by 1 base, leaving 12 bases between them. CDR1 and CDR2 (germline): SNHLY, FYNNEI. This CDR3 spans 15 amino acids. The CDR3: CASSPQELSNQPQHF. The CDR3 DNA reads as TGTGCCAGCAGTCCACAGGAATTGAGCAATCAGCCCCAGCATTTT. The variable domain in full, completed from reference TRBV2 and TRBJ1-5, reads EPEVTQTPSHQVTQMGQEVILRCVPISNHLYFYWYRQILGQKVEFLVSFYNNEISEKSEIFDDQFSVERPDGSNFTLKIRSTKLEDSAMYFCASSPQELSNQPQHFGDGTRLSIL.

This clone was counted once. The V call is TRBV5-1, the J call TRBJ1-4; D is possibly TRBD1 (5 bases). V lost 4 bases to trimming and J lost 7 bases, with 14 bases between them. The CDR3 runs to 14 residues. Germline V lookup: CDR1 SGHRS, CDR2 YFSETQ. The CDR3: CASSPDTGGEKLFF. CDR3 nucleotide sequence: TGCGCCAGCAGCCCTGATACGGGGGGTGAAAAACTGTTTTTT.

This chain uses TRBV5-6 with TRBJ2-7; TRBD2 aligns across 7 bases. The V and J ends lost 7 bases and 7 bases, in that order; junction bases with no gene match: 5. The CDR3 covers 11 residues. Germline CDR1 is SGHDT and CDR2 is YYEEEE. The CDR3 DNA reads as TGTGCCAGCGAAATGGGGGGGGAGCAGTACTTC. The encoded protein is CASEMGGEQYF.

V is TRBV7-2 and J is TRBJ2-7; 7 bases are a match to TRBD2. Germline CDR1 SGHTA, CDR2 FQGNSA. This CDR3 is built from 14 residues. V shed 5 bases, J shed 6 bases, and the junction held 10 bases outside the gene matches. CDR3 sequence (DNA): TGTGCCAGCAGCGAAAGACTAGCCCCGGGCGAGCAGTACTTC. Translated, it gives CASSERLAPGEQYF.

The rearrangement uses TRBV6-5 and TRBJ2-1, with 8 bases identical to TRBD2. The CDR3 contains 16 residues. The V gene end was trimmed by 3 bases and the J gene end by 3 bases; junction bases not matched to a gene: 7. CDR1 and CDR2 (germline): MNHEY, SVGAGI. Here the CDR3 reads CASSYTGTRSYNEQFF. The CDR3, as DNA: TGTGCCAGCAGTTATACCGGGACTAGAAGCTACAATGAGCAGTTCTTC.